The 32 T cell receptor beta chains below come from one sample, sequenced in a study of neurological immune-mediated disorders. TCRdb ran MiXCR on the 5' RACE reads and lists one entry per CDR3 protein. The sample includes 55,000 to 65,000 distinct CDR3 sequences, roughly 3.5% of them seen just once. The sample taken for sequencing was PBMCs. The receptors originated from a woman between 50 and 59 years old with multiple sclerosis.

This clonotype came up many times. V gene TRBV5-1 combines with J gene TRBJ1-1; D is unresolved. Trimming pared 1 base from V and 0 bases from J, leaving 13 bases between. Germline V gene sequence: CDR1 SGHRS, CDR2 YFSETQ. This CDR3 region has 16 residues. The CDR3 nucleotides are TGCGCCAGCAGCTTGTCCGGGGAGGTTCTGAACACTGAAGCTTTCTTT. Its protein is CASSLSGEVLNTEAFF.

This clonotype showed up many times. The chain has TRBV7-2 and TRBJ2-7; 13 positions agree with TRBD2. This CDR3 has 18 residues. Germline CDR1 and CDR2: SGHTA and FQGNSA. Unmatched junction bases numbered 10, after V lost 5 bases and J lost 0 bases. CDR3 loop: CASSPKPGLAGFSYEQYF. DNA of the CDR3: TGTGCCAGCAGCCCCAAACCGGGACTAGCGGGATTCTCCTACGAGCAGTACTTC.

Only a few counts were recorded for this clonotype. A much larger clone is a single base away; this may be a read error. The CDR3 region is CSAVKTGVNQPQNF. DNA for the CDR3: TGCAGTGCGGTGAAGACAGGGGTCAATCAGCCCCAGAATTTT. The V call is TRBV20-1, the J call TRBJ1-5; 8 nucleotides match TRBD1. CDR1 is DFQATT and CDR2 is SNEGSKA in the germline V gene (reference sequence). The CDR3 is 14 amino acids.

This clonotype occurred many times. This chain uses TRBV10-3 with TRBJ2-7, with TRBD2 matching over 16 bases. Germline CDR1 is ENHRY and CDR2 is SYGVKD. The CDR3 is made up of 16 amino acids. The V and J ends lost 6 bases and 1 base, in that order; junction bases with no gene match: 3. The CDR3 bases are TGTGCCATCAGGGGGACTAGCGGGAGGGCTTCCTACGAGCAGTACTTC. It codes for CAIRGTSGRASYEQYF.

This clonotype has at least ten counts. The chain uses TRBV3-1 and TRBJ2-1; D remains ambiguous. Deletions cut 1 base from V and 4 bases from J, with 11 bases between. The CDR3 runs to 15 residues. CDR1 and CDR2 (germline): LGHDT, YNNKEL (reference sequence). The CDR3 loop is CASSQAVGIYNEQFF. CDR3 sequence (DNA): TGTGCCAGCAGCCAAGCCGTCGGAATTTACAATGAGCAGTTCTTC.

The table lists this clonotype with a few counts. The V gene is TRBV5-1, the J gene TRBJ2-1; D unresolved. The CDR3 contains 11 residues. Per the germline V gene, CDR1 is SGHRS and CDR2 is YFSETQ. Trimming stripped 4 bases from V and 10 bases from J, with 9 bases between. The CDR3 bases are TGCGCCAGCAGCGACATAGTAGAGCAGTTCTTC. It specifies CASSDIVEQFF.

This clonotype was detected many times. The genes are TRBV7-9 and TRBJ2-3; 7 positions agree with TRBD2. J gave up 2 bases and V 5 bases, and 13 bases lay outside the gene matches. Germline-derived CDR1 and CDR2 are SEHNR and FQNEAQ (reference sequence). This CDR3 is built from 17 residues. The chain's CDR3 is CASSPFLASGDTDTQYF. The CDR3 bases are TGTGCCAGCAGCCCCTTCTTGGCTAGCGGAGACACAGATACGCAGTATTTT.

This clonotype was seen many times. The gene calls are TRBV15 and TRBJ1-2, with D maybe TRBD1 (6 bases). The CDR3 extends over 12 amino acids. The ends were cut back, 5 bases at V and 8 bases at J, with 12 bases in the middle. CDR1 and CDR2 (germline): LNHNV, YYDKDF (reference sequence). This chain's CDR3 is CATSEQGWGYTF. The CDR3 DNA is TGTGCCACCAGCGAACAGGGTTGGGGCTACACCTTC.

This clonotype was detected ten times or more. The V and J genes are TRBV5-1 and TRBJ1-1; D is unresolved. V was cut by 7 bases and J by 2 bases, with 12 bases left in between. The CDR3 totals 13 residues. The germline gives CDR1 SGHRS, CDR2 YFSETQ. The CDR3 loop reads CASGPGDNTEAFF. CDR3 nucleotides: TGCGCCAGCGGCCCCGGCGATAACACTGAAGCTTTCTTT.

Notes on this clonotype: It may be a read error: a sequence one base away is much more abundant. The chain couples TRBV24-1 to TRBJ1-1; D call uncertain. CDR3 length: 11 amino acids. Germline assignment: CDR1 KGHDR and CDR2 SFDVKD. CDR3 protein: CTTSDPLEAFF. The CDR3 DNA sequence: TGTACCACCAGTGACCCCTTAGAAGCTTTCTTT.

This clonotype was counted ten times or more. This chain connects TRBV20-1 to TRBJ2-3, with D possibly TRBD2 on 5 matching bases. The CDR3 has 15 amino acids. Between the trimmed V and J ends, which lost 3 bases and 0 bases, there was a span of 13 bases. Germline CDR1 is DFQATT and CDR2 is SNEGSKA (reference sequence). The CDR3 spells CSASKKKRSTDTQYF. The CDR3 DNA is TGCAGTGCTAGTAAAAAAAAGCGGAGCACAGATACGCAGTATTTT.

This clonotype was seen at least ten times. This chain joins TRBV12-3 or TRBV12-4 and TRBJ2-2; 11 positions match TRBD2. V gave up 2 bases and J gave up 17 bases; unmatched junction bases: 4. CDR3 length: 12 residues. The CDR3 reads CASSLTSGGSFF. As DNA, the CDR3 is TGTGCCAGCAGTTTAACTAGCGGGGGATCCTTTTTT.

This clonotype was recorded many times. The V and J genes are TRBV11-2 and TRBJ2-3; TRBD1 matches 8 bases. CDR3 length: 15 residues. Per the germline V gene, CDR1 is SGHAT and CDR2 is FQNNGV. With V trimmed by 5 bases and J by 4 bases, 8 bases remained unmatched. For the CDR3, the DNA is TGTGCCAGCAGCGTAGGGACAGGCCTCTCAGATACGCAGTATTTT. This gives the protein CASSVGTGLSDTQYF.

This clonotype was seen repeatedly, ten times or more. The CDR3: CASSRGAGANVLTF. CDR3 DNA: TGCGCCAGCAGCCGAGGGGCTGGGGCCAACGTCCTGACTTTC. V and J are TRBV4-3 and TRBJ2-6; the D gene could be TRBD1 or TRBD2 (5 bases each). V was trimmed by 4 bases and J by 2 bases, leaving 6 bases between them. Germline CDR1 is LGHNA and CDR2 is YSLEER. This CDR3 spans 14 amino acids.

In its sample, this clonotype was seen many times. The chain joins TRBV29-1 to TRBJ2-7; D may be TRBD1 or TRBD2 (7 bases each). V dropped 7 bases and J dropped 7 bases, with 23 bases sitting between them. CDR3 length: 14 residues. Germline lookup yields CDR1 SQVTM and CDR2 ANQGSEA. CDR3 protein: CSARGGQNSEEQYF. In nucleotides, the CDR3 is TGCAGCGCAAGGGGGGGACAGAACTCCGAGGAGCAGTACTTC.

In its sample, this clonotype was seen a few times. The chain combines TRBV12-3 or TRBV12-4 with TRBJ2-1, with 8 bases matching TRBD2. The length of the CDR3 is 15 residues. Trimming at V came to 5 bases and at J to 9 bases, leaving 12 bases not matched to a gene. CDR3 nucleotide sequence: TGTGCCAGCAGTCCCAGTTTAGCGGGGAGTTTTGAGCAGTTCTTC. Its protein product is CASSPSLAGSFEQFF.

This clonotype appeared many times. The V gene is TRBV3-1, the J gene TRBJ1-5, with TRBD1 as a possible D gene (5 bases). The germline gives CDR1 LGHDT, CDR2 YNNKEL (reference sequence). CDR3 length: 14 residues. V gave up 0 bases and J gave up 5 bases, with 8 bases separating them. This CDR3 is CASSQELGDQPQHF. In DNA, the CDR3 is TGTGCCAGCAGCCAAGAGTTAGGGGATCAGCCCCAGCATTTT.

This clonotype showed up just a few times. This sequence joins TRBV6-2 or TRBV6-3 and TRBJ2-7, with a tentative D call TRBD1 (5 bases). This CDR3 is built from 13 residues. Per the germline V gene, CDR1 is MNHEY and CDR2 is SVGEGT. V was pared by 5 bases and J by 2 bases, with 10 bases between. The CDR3 nucleotides read TGTGCCAGCAGTCACGTAGGGGCCTACGAGCAGTACTTC. Its translation is CASSHVGAYEQYF.

This clonotype was seen at least ten times. The chain couples TRBV20-1 to TRBJ2-1; D might be TRBD2 (5 bases). Between the trimmed V and J ends, which lost 6 bases and 0 bases, there was a span of 9 bases. The germline CDR1 and CDR2 sequences are DFQATT and SNEGSKA (reference sequence). The CDR3 sequence is 13 residues long. The CDR3 loop reads CSATRGSYNEQFF. The CDR3 DNA follows: TGCAGTGCCACCCGGGGCTCCTACAATGAGCAGTTCTTC.

This clonotype was seen ten or more times. V gene TRBV5-6 combines with J gene TRBJ2-2; 7 nucleotides match TRBD2. This CDR3 comprises 17 residues. Looked up from germline, CDR1 is SGHDT and CDR2 is YYEEEE. Trimming removed 4 bases from V and 0 bases from J; junction bases left unmatched: 9. The CDR3 sequence is CASSPPPRGANTGELFF. CDR3 nucleotide sequence: TGTGCCAGCAGCCCCCCCCCTCGGGGGGCGAACACCGGGGAGCTGTTTTTT.

This clonotype was seen repeatedly, ten times or more. The gene calls are TRBV6-5 and TRBJ2-7, with TRBD1 matching 8 bases. V lost 6 bases to trimming and J lost 2 bases; unmatched junction nucleotides: 9. Germline-derived CDR1 and CDR2 are MNHEY and SVGAGI. This CDR3 is 15 amino acids long. The CDR3 nucleotides are TGTGCCAGCAGGCCCCCCGGGACAGGAACCTACGAGCAGTACTTC. Its translation: CASRPPGTGTYEQYF.

This clonotype was seen at least ten times. The chain couples TRBV5-1 to TRBJ2-5; 8 positions agree with TRBD2. The CDR3 totals 13 residues. The V and J ends lost 4 bases and 4 bases, in that order; junction bases with no gene match: 3. In germline, CDR1 is SGHRS, CDR2 YFSETQ. The CDR3 DNA sequence: TGCGCCAGCAGCCGGACTAGCAGAGAGACCCAGTACTTC. It encodes CASSRTSRETQYF.

This clonotype was counted ten times or more. The gene calls are TRBV20-1 and TRBJ1-5; D is ambiguous. The V gene lost 3 bases and the J gene lost 9 bases, with 21 bases spanning the gap. The CDR3 contains 15 residues. The germline gives CDR1 DFQATT, CDR2 SNEGSKA (reference sequence). The CDR3 loop reads CSASPRGGRAGPQHF. CDR3 sequence (DNA): TGCAGTGCTAGTCCGAGAGGAGGGAGAGCCGGGCCCCAGCATTTT.

Comment on this clonotype: One end of the junction is discordant with germline, which a read error may explain. The V call is TRBV6-6, the J call TRBJ1-6; no firm D call. Per the germline V gene, CDR1 is MNHNY and CDR2 is SVGAGI (reference sequence). The CDR3 spans 14 residues. CDR3 sequence (DNA): TGTGCCAGCAGTTTCGGACGGCAGAATTCACCCCTCAACTTT. Translated, it gives CASSFGRQNSPLNF.

This clonotype was picked up many times. The rearrangement links TRBV11-2 to TRBJ2-1; a possible D gene is TRBD2 (6 bases). This CDR3 is built from 17 residues. Trimming removed 2 bases at V and 1 base at J, with 15 bases between. Germline-derived CDR1 and CDR2 are SGHAT and FQNNGV. The CDR3 DNA reads TGTGCCAGCAGCTTAAGTAGCGGTTGGGTTTCCTACAATGAGCAGTTCTTC. This translates into CASSLSSGWVSYNEQFF.

This clonotype was seen more than once but under ten times. The chain employs TRBV7-9 and TRBJ2-2; D uncertain. Germline V lookup: CDR1 SEHNR, CDR2 FQNEAQ (reference sequence). The V gene lost 2 bases and the J gene lost 1 base, with 5 bases spanning the gap. The CDR3 is made up of 14 amino acids. The CDR3 sequence: CASSLQGNTGELFF. The CDR3 coding sequence is TGTGCCAGCAGCTTACAAGGGAACACCGGGGAGCTGTTTTTT.

Ten or more counts support this clonotype. The chain has TRBV9 and TRBJ2-2, with D hard to call. In germline, CDR1 is SGDLS, CDR2 YYNGEE. The V and J ends lost 0 bases and 4 bases respectively, with 13 bases between them. The CDR3 is 16 amino acids. CDR3 region: CASSVGGGVGTGELFF. DNA of the CDR3: TGTGCCAGCAGCGTAGGAGGTGGAGTGGGCACCGGGGAGCTGTTTTTT.

The table lists this clonotype with a few counts. A much larger clone sits a single nucleotide away, making a read error possible. The CDR3 region has the DNA TGTGCCAGCAGCGAATATAGCAATCAGCCCCAGAATTTT. It specifies CASSEYSNQPQNF. V is TRBV21-1 and J is TRBJ1-5. TRBV21-1 is classified as a pseudogene. This CDR3 is built from 13 residues.

This clonotype was observed at least ten times. The chain combines TRBV5-1 with TRBJ1-1, with D tentatively TRBD1 (6 bases). The CDR3 length is 14 residues. The V end lost 4 bases, the J end lost 4 bases, and 14 bases lay between the germline ends. The germline V gene encodes CDR1 SGHRS and CDR2 YFSETQ. The CDR3 protein is CASSPKGGSTEAFF. CDR3 DNA sequence: TGCGCCAGCAGCCCCAAGGGGGGGAGCACTGAAGCTTTCTTT.

This clonotype was counted at least ten times. The junction does not match germline at one end; this may be a read error. The rearrangement links TRBV20-1 to TRBJ2-1; possibly TRBD1 for D (6 bases). Germline V gene lookup returns CDR1 DFQATT and CDR2 SNEGSKA (reference sequence). CDR3 length equals 10 residues. CDR3: CSANDRLEDF. DNA of the CDR3: TGCAGTGCTAATGACAGGTTAGAAGACTTC.

Concerning this clonotype: One junction end disagrees with the germline gene, perhaps due to a read error. This chain joins TRBV20-1 and TRBJ2-5, with D tentatively TRBD1 or TRBD2 (5 bases each). The CDR3 covers 13 residues. CDR1 is DFQATT, CDR2 SNEGSKA, per germline (reference sequence). The CDR3 loop is CSAREGTQETQYF. The CDR3 DNA reads as TGCAGTGCCAGAGAGGGGACCCAAGAGACCCAGTACTTC.

This clonotype came up a few times. This sequence joins TRBV18 and TRBJ2-1; 14 bases map to TRBD2. V lost 10 bases to trimming and J lost 3 bases; unmatched junction nucleotides: 5. The CDR3 totals 15 residues. Per germline, CDR1 KGHSH and CDR2 LQKENI. The CDR3 is CATGLAGGSYNEQFF. For the CDR3, the DNA is TGTGCCACAGGACTAGCGGGAGGCAGCTACAATGAGCAGTTCTTC.